These 29 T cell receptor beta chains came from one sample sequenced in a study of identical twins. In TCRdb, the 5' RACE reads were re-called with MiXCR into one record per CDR3 protein. This table has 410,000 or so distinct CDR3 sequences, less than 20% appearing once. Sequences were obtained from naive T cells sorted from blood. Every receptor here comes from a man in his fifties in good health.

This clonotype has ten or more counts. V usage is TRBV4-2 and J usage is TRBJ2-7, with D uncertain. CDR3 length: 17 amino acids. V was trimmed by 0 bases and J by 1 base, leaving 16 bases between them. Germline assignment: CDR1 LGHNA and CDR2 YNFKEQ. CDR3 sequence: CASSQDDSPTSSYEQYF. CDR3 in DNA: TGTGCCAGCAGCCAAGACGATTCGCCCACTTCATCCTACGAGCAGTACTTC.

This clonotype came up many times. The chain uses TRBV7-9 and TRBJ1-2; D is unclear. This CDR3 has 12 amino acids. V shed 0 bases and J shed 7 bases, with 6 bases lying between them. The germline V gene encodes CDR1 SEHNR and CDR2 FQNEAQ (reference sequence). The CDR3 bases are TGTGCCAGCAGCTTAGCCGAGGGTGGCTACACCTTC. Its translation: CASSLAEGGYTF. Based on the CDR3 plus reference TRBV7-9 and TRBJ1-2, the full variable domain is DTGVSQNPRHKITKRGQNVTFRCDPISEHNRLYWYRQTLGQGPEFLTYFQNEAQLEKSRLLSDRFSAERPKGSFSTLEIQRTEQGDSAMYLCASSLAEGGYTFGSGTRLTVV.

V usage is TRBV4-2 and J usage is TRBJ2-3; D remains unclear. The CDR3 is made up of 14 amino acids. Between the trimmed V and J ends, which lost 0 bases and 5 bases, there was a span of 9 bases. Germline V lookup: CDR1 LGHNA, CDR2 YNFKEQ. CDR3 nucleotides: TGTGCCAGCAGCCAAGATCGGATAGGAGATACGCAGTATTTT. Translating it yields CASSQDRIGDTQYF.

The table lists this clonotype with many counts. The genes are TRBV20-1 and TRBJ1-6; D might be TRBD1 (5 bases). This CDR3 comprises 13 residues. The V end lost 3 bases, the J end lost 7 bases, and 10 bases lay between the germline ends. Germline values: CDR1 DFQATT, CDR2 SNEGSKA (reference sequence). CDR3 loop: CSARTVLNSPLHF. The CDR3 nucleotides read TGCAGTGCTAGGACAGTGCTAAATTCACCCCTCCACTTT.

V gene TRBV15 combines with J gene TRBJ1-6; no firm D call. The V and J ends lost 2 bases and 9 bases respectively, with 14 bases between them. Germline-derived CDR1 and CDR2 are LNHNV and YYDKDF (reference sequence). The CDR3 contains 15 residues. CDR3 amino acids: CATSRTREGGSPLHF. CDR3 bases: TGTGCCACCAGCAGAACGAGGGAAGGAGGTTCACCCCTCCACTTT.

This clonotype was counted between two and nine times. This chain links TRBV28 with TRBJ1-4; TRBD1 is a possible D gene (6 bases). CDR3 length: 17 amino acids. The V end lost 1 base, the J end lost 7 bases, and 19 bases lay between the germline ends. Germline CDR1 is MDHEN and CDR2 is SYDVKM. DNA of the CDR3: TGTGCCAGCAGTTTATTTTTCACGACCGGGACACGTGAAAAACTGTTTTTT. This sequence encodes CASSLFFTTGTREKLFF. Variable domain in full (rest from reference TRBV28 and TRBJ1-4): DVKVTQSSRYLVKRTGEKVFLECVQDMDHENMFWYRQDPGLGLRLIYFSYDVKMKEKGDIPEGYSVSREKKERFSLILESASTNQTSMYLCASSLFFTTGTREKLFFGSGTQLSVL.

The genes are TRBV4-3 and TRBJ2-2, with D possibly being TRBD2 (6 bases). This CDR3 spans 16 amino acids. Germline CDR1 is LGHNA and CDR2 is YSLEER. The ends were cut back, 0 bases at V and 1 base at J, with 9 bases in the middle. CDR3 in DNA: TGCGCCAGCAGCCAAGATTGGCGGGAGAACACCGGGGAGCTGTTTTTT. Encoded protein: CASSQDWRENTGELFF.

This clonotype was recorded at least ten times. V is TRBV9 and J is TRBJ2-2; TRBD2 matches 14 bases. Losses at the gene ends were 0 bases for V and 2 bases for J; bases not matched to a gene: 3. Germline-derived CDR1 and CDR2 are SGDLS and YYNGEE. This CDR3 has 18 amino acids. The CDR3 region is CASSVGGLAGGNTGELFF. In nucleotides, the CDR3 is TGTGCCAGCAGCGTAGGTGGACTAGCGGGAGGTAACACCGGGGAGCTGTTTTTT.

There are many counts of this clonotype. The gene calls are TRBV11-1 and TRBJ2-5, with 8 positions matching TRBD2. The V and J ends lost 1 base and 1 base, in that order; junction bases with no gene match: 14. Germline V gene sequence: CDR1 SGHAT, CDR2 FQDESV (reference sequence). The CDR3 is 19 residues long. DNA of the CDR3: TGTGCCAGCAGCTTAGAATCAATTCGGGCGGGAGGTCTCCAAGAGACCCAGTACTTC. Translation gives CASSLESIRAGGLQETQYF.

In its sample, this clonotype was seen many times. The rearrangement links TRBV12-3 or TRBV12-4 to TRBJ2-1; the D is unclear. The CDR3 is 12 residues long. Trimming cost V 3 bases and J 10 bases, with 10 bases left between them. The CDR3 region is CASSFQEWEQFF. The CDR3 DNA is TGTGCCAGCAGTTTTCAGGAATGGGAGCAGTTCTTC.

This clonotype was seen ten or more times. This chain joins TRBV29-1 and TRBJ2-7; D might be TRBD2 (6 bases). Germline lookup yields CDR1 SQVTM and CDR2 ANQGSEA. This CDR3 has 15 amino acids. The V end lost 4 bases, the J end lost 0 bases, and 16 bases lay between the germline ends. CDR3 sequence reads: CSVVSGRTISYEQYF. CDR3 bases: TGCAGCGTTGTAAGTGGGAGGACCATCTCCTACGAGCAGTACTTC.

This clonotype was counted only a few times. This chain joins TRBV20-1 and TRBJ2-3; 9 bases map to TRBD2. CDR3 length equals 13 residues. CDR1 is DFQATT and CDR2 is SNEGSKA in the germline V gene (reference sequence). V trimming: 3 bases; J trimming: 5 bases; junction bases outside the gene matches: 3. CDR3 loop: CSARREGGDTQYF. CDR3 in DNA: TGCAGTGCTAGGCGGGAGGGCGGAGATACGCAGTATTTT.

The chain uses TRBV5-5 and TRBJ2-6; TRBD1 matches at 8 bases. The germline CDR1 and CDR2 sequences are SGHKS and YYEKEE (reference sequence). The CDR3 has 17 amino acids. With 3 bases clipped from V and 0 bases from J, the junction kept 5 bases outside the gene matches. CDR3 sequence reads: CASSYGQGLSGANVLTF. The CDR3 DNA sequence: TGTGCCAGCAGCTACGGACAGGGCCTCTCTGGGGCCAACGTCCTGACTTTC.

This chain connects TRBV7-9 to TRBJ2-2; D is uncertain. The V end lost 3 bases, the J end lost 1 base, and 9 bases lay between the germline ends. The CDR3 runs 15 residues. Germline-derived CDR1 and CDR2 are SEHNR and FQNEAQ (reference sequence). CDR3: CASSFAPENTGELFF. The CDR3 nucleotides read TGTGCCAGCAGCTTCGCCCCAGAGAACACCGGGGAGCTGTTTTTT.

The chain joins TRBV18 to TRBJ1-2; TRBD1 matches at 10 bases. Germline assignment: CDR1 KGHSH and CDR2 LQKENI. V was pared by 0 bases and J by 7 bases, with 8 bases of the junction left unmatched. This CDR3 has 16 amino acids. CDR3 sequence (DNA): TGTGCCAGCTCACCACCCTTTGGACAGGGGGATGCTGGCTACACCTTC. Encoded protein: CASSPPFGQGDAGYTF. Full variable domain (outside the CDR3, taken from reference TRBV18 and TRBJ1-2): NAGVMQNPRHLVRRRGQEARLRCSPMKGHSHVYWYRQLPEEGLKFMVYLQKENIIDESGMPKERFSAEFPKEGPSILRIQQVVRGDSAAYFCASSPPFGQGDAGYTFGSGTRLTVV.

This clonotype has more than one count but fewer than ten. The chain employs TRBV28 and TRBJ2-1; D is perhaps TRBD2 (6 bases). CDR1 is MDHEN, CDR2 SYDVKM, per germline. The V end was cut by 10 bases, the J end by 4 bases, with 17 bases between. The CDR3 covers 14 residues. The CDR3 reads CATHDRRGYNEQFF. The CDR3 region has the DNA TGTGCCACCCACGACCGGAGGGGTTACAATGAGCAGTTCTTC.

This clonotype was seen repeatedly, ten times or more. CDR3 coding DNA: TGTGCCAGCAGTTTAGCGGGAGGGTATGGTCAGCCCCAGCATTTT. Translation gives CASSLAGGYGQPQHF. The chain couples TRBV12-3 or TRBV12-4 to TRBJ1-5; no clear D gene. V was pared by 0 bases and J by 6 bases, with 12 bases between. This CDR3 has 15 amino acids.

This clonotype has a handful of counts. This chain links TRBV29-1 with TRBJ1-2, with 8 bases aligning to TRBD1. The CDR3 is 14 amino acids. V shed 0 bases, J shed 8 bases, and the junction held 8 bases outside the gene matches. Per germline, CDR1 SQVTM and CDR2 ANQGSEA. DNA for the CDR3: TGCAGCGTTGAAGATCCCGGACAGGGTGGGGGCTACACCTTC. This sequence encodes CSVEDPGQGGGYTF.

The CDR3, as DNA: TGTGCCAGCGGCGGCTACGAGCAGTACTTC. Translating it yields CASGGYEQYF. The chain employs TRBV28 and TRBJ2-7, with D uncertain. The CDR3 has 10 amino acids. V shed 8 bases and J shed 3 bases, with 5 bases lying between them. Germline CDR1 MDHEN, CDR2 SYDVKM.

There are many counts of this clonotype. The chain joins TRBV4-1 to TRBJ1-4, with D tentatively TRBD1 (5 bases). The ends were cut back, 1 base at V and 3 bases at J, with 9 bases in the middle. The CDR3 contains 15 residues. Germline V gene data show CDR1 as MGHRA and CDR2 as YSYEKL. The CDR3 nucleotides are TGCGCCAGCAGCCAAGGGACACTCTCTAATGAAAAACTGTTTTTT. It is translated as CASSQGTLSNEKLFF.

This clonotype appeared a few times. The chain has TRBV12-3 or TRBV12-4 and TRBJ2-5; no firm D call. This CDR3 is built from 13 residues. The V end lost 8 bases, the J end lost 5 bases, and 15 bases lay between the germline ends. Written as DNA, the CDR3 is TGTGCCAGCCGTCTAGGGCCAAGGGAGACCCAGTACTTC. Translation: CASRLGPRETQYF.

As for this clonotype: Mismatch with germline at one junction end may stem from a read error. This chain joins TRBV15 and TRBJ2-7; D unresolved. The CDR3 length is 14 residues. Germline lookup yields CDR1 LNHNV and CDR2 YYDKDF (reference sequence). The CDR3 is CATSTTQLPYERYF. In nucleotides, the CDR3 is TGTGCCACCAGCACAACTCAGCTACCCTACGAGCGGTACTTC.

This clonotype was detected only a few times. V usage is TRBV6-2 or TRBV6-3 and J usage is TRBJ2-5; D call uncertain. The CDR3 is made up of 13 amino acids. Per the germline V gene, CDR1 is MNHEY and CDR2 is SVGEGT. V lost 2 bases and J 5 bases, leaving 9 bases between the germline ends. CDR3 nucleotide sequence: TGTGCCAGCAGTTACCTACGGATGGAGACCCAGTACTTC. Protein sequence: CASSYLRMETQYF.

This chain joins TRBV5-1 and TRBJ1-1; D perhaps matches TRBD1 (6 bases). The germline V gene has CDR1 SGHRS and CDR2 YFSETQ. The V gene lost 3 bases and the J gene lost 5 bases, with 11 bases spanning the gap. CDR3 length: 13 amino acids. The CDR3 protein is CASSSPDRTEAFF. The DNA for the CDR3 is TGCGCCAGCAGCTCGCCCGACAGGACTGAAGCTTTCTTT.

This chain uses TRBV5-5 with TRBJ1-3; 7 positions match TRBD1. Germline CDR1 is SGHKS and CDR2 is YYEKEE (reference sequence). With V trimmed by 3 bases and J by 0 bases, 3 bases remained unmatched. This CDR3 comprises 15 residues. Written as DNA, the CDR3 is TGTGCCAGCAGCTCGGGACAGAGCTCTGGAAACACCATATATTTT. This encodes CASSSGQSSGNTIYF.

This clonotype showed up just a few times. The rearrangement joins TRBV5-1 to TRBJ2-3; D is undetermined. CDR3 length equals 17 residues. From germline, CDR1 is SGHRS and CDR2 YFSETQ. Trimming removed 0 bases from V and 0 bases from J, with 14 bases in between. The CDR3 sequence is CASSLAVGSGSTDTQYF. The CDR3 nucleotides are TGCGCCAGCAGCTTGGCGGTGGGCTCGGGTAGCACAGATACGCAGTATTTT.

V usage is TRBV5-1 and J usage is TRBJ2-7, with no clear D. V shed 2 bases and J shed 1 base, with 7 bases lying between them. The CDR3 has 13 amino acids. CDR1 and CDR2 (germline): SGHRS, YFSETQ. CDR3 bases: TGCGCCAGCAGCTTCGACACTTCCTACGAGCAGTACTTC. It codes for CASSFDTSYEQYF.

This clonotype was found a few times. V usage is TRBV27 and J usage is TRBJ1-2, with 11 bases lining up with TRBD1. The CDR3 contains 17 residues. CDR1 is MNHEY and CDR2 is SMNVEV in the germline V gene (reference sequence). Unmatched junction bases numbered 8, after V lost 1 base and J lost 4 bases. CDR3 coding DNA: TGTGCCAGCAGTTTATTGGTAGGACAGGGGGCCTCCTATGGCTACACCTTC. Translation: CASSLLVGQGASYGYTF.

This clonotype has more than one count but fewer than ten. V and J are TRBV20-1 and TRBJ1-3; TRBD1 is a possible D gene (5 bases). This CDR3 contains 14 residues. V lost 5 bases to trimming and J lost 0 bases, with 11 bases between them. Germline CDR1 reads DFQATT; CDR2 reads SNEGSKA (reference sequence). Here the CDR3 reads CSARGLISGNTIYF. The CDR3 nucleotides are TGCAGTGCTCGGGGACTGATCTCTGGAAACACCATATATTTT.